This T cell receptor beta chain was observed in a study of identical twins. Study-level findings and limits: Memory repertoires lacked the insertion deficit that abundant cord blood beta clonotypes showed. A partial confounding effect on zero-insertion analyses could come from invariant MAIT and iNKT cells.

Every donor was a healthy Caucasian. With 2 bases clipped from V and 8 bases from J, the junction kept 7 bases outside the gene matches. The germline V gene encodes CDR1 SEHNR and CDR2 FQNEAQ (reference sequence). The CDR3 consists of 15 residues. In the case of this clonotype: The antigen is unknown.

TCRdb independently ran MiXCR on the 5' RACE reads; one entry per CDR3 protein. The data hold 350,000 or so distinct CDR3 sequences, with roughly 12% observed a single time. These data are also associated with another study on yellow fever vaccine responses in identical twins.

The chain couples TRBV7-9 to TRBJ2-1, with 9 bases that match TRBD1. Sequenced input: CD8+ T cells sorted from blood. The receptor was derived from a woman under 30 in good health. The chain's CDR3 is CASSLKGQGLDEQFF. As DNA, the CDR3 is TGTGCCAGCAGCTTAAAGGGACAGGGTTTGGATGAGCAGTTCTTC.